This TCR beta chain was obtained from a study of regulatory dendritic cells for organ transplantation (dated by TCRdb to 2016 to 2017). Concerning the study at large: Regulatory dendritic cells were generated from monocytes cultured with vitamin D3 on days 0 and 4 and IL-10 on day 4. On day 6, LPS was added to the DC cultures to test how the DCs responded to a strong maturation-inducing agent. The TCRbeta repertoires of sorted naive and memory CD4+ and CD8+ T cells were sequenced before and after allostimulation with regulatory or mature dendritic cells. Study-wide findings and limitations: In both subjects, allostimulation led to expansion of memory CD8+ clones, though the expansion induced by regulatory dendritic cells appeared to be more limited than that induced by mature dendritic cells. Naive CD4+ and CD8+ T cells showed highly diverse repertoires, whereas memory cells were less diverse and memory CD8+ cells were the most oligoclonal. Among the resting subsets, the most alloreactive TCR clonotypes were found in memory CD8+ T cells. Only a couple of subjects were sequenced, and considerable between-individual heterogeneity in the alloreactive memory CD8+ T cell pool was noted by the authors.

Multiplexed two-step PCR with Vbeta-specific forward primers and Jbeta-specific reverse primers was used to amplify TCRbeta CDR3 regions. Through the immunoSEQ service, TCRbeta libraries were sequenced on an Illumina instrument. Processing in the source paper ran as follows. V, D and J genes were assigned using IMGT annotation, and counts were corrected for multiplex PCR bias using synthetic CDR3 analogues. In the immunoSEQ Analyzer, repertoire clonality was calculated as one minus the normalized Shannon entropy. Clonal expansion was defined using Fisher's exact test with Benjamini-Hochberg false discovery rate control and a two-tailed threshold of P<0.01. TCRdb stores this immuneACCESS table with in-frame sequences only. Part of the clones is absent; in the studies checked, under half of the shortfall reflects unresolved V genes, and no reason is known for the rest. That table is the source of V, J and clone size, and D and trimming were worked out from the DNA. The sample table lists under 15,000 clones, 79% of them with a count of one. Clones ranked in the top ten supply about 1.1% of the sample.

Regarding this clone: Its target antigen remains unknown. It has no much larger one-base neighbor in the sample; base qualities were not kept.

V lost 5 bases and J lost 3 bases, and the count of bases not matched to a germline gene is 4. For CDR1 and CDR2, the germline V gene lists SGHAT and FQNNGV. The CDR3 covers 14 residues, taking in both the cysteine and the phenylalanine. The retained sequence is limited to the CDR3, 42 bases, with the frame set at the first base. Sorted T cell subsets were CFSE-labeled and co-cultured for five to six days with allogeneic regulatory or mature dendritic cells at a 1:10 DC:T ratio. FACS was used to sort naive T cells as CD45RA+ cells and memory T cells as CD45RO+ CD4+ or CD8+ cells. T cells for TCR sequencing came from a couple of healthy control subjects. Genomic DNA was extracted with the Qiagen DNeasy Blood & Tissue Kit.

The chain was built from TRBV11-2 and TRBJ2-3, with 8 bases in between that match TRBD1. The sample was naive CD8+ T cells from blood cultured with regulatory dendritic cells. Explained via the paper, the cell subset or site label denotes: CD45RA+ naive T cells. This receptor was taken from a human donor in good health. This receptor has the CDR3 CASSARGRTDTQYF. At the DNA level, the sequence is TGTGCCAGCAGCGCCAGGGGGCGGACAGATACGCAGTATTTT.